The next 24 T cell receptor beta chains were all read from a single sample in a study of T cells after yellow fever vaccination (dated by TCRdb to about 2019). The treatment or condition label, read with the paper, signifies: live attenuated yellow fever vaccine strain. Libraries were prepared through 5' RACE. Sequenced on an Illumina HiSeq 2500. The public reads were run again by TCRdb, first through fastp at Q25 and then through MiXCR, and only productive beta chains were kept. Records with the same CDR3 protein are collapsed into one entry carrying the most frequent genes and DNA. The sample table holds about 580,000 distinct CDR3 sequences, of which around 17% were seen once. Around 16% of the sample is in the top ten clones. Here the sequenced sample was PBMCs, taken less than 6 days after the first yellow fever vaccination. The receptors were gathered from a man between 18 and 35 years old who received the YFV17D yellow fever vaccine.

The sample holds many counts of this clonotype. The chain couples TRBV3-1 to TRBJ2-7; D may be TRBD2 (5 bases). Germline CDR1 LGHDT, CDR2 YNNKEL (reference sequence). Trimming left V 4 bases short and J 1 base short, with 11 bases between. This CDR3 is built from 14 residues. CDR3: CASSPNTRSYEQYF. Written as DNA, the CDR3 is TGTGCCAGCAGCCCAAACACTAGGTCCTACGAGCAGTACTTC.

This clonotype was counted a few times. The chain couples TRBV7-8 to TRBJ2-7; possibly TRBD2 for D (6 bases). V dropped 3 bases and J dropped 4 bases, with 10 bases sitting between them. Germline CDR1 reads SGHVS; CDR2 reads FQNEAQ. This CDR3 spans 13 amino acids. The CDR3 coding sequence is TGTGCCAGCAGCTTGCGGGACCTATACGAGCAGTACGTC. This encodes CASSLRDLYEQYV.

In its sample, this clonotype was seen once. The rearrangement uses TRBV11-2 and TRBJ1-6; D may be TRBD1 (5 bases). The CDR3 is 15 residues long. CDR1 and CDR2 from the germline V gene are SGHAT and FQNNGV. Trimming left V 0 bases short and J 7 bases short, with 10 bases between. DNA of the CDR3: TGTGCCAGCAGCTTAGATGGGGGGGTAAATTCACCCCTCCACTTT. The encoded protein is CASSLDGGVNSPLHF.

The table lists this clonotype with a few counts. This chain links TRBV7-9 with TRBJ1-1, with D perhaps matching TRBD1 (5 bases). The CDR3 runs to 14 residues. Trimming shortened V by 6 bases and J by 3 bases, and 14 bases separated the two germline ends. Germline V CDR1 and CDR2: SEHNR, FQNEAQ (reference sequence). The DNA of the CDR3 is TGTGCCAGCAGTCGAAGGGGCGCGCACACTGAAGCTTTCTTT. It yields the protein CASSRRGAHTEAFF. The variable domain in full, completed from reference TRBV7-9 and TRBJ1-1, reads DTGVSQNPRHKITKRGQNVTFRCDPISEHNRLYWYRQTLGQGPEFLTYFQNEAQLEKSRLLSDRFSAERPKGSFSTLEIQRTEQGDSAMYLCASSRRGAHTEAFFGQGTRLTVV.

This clonotype appeared a few times. This chain connects TRBV9 to TRBJ1-4, with D unresolved. V lost 3 bases to trimming and J lost 0 bases, with 9 bases between them. The CDR3 runs 15 residues. Germline V gene lookup returns CDR1 SGDLS and CDR2 YYNGEE. This CDR3 reads CASSDPRATNEKLFF. The CDR3 nucleotides read TGTGCCAGCAGCGACCCCCGGGCAACTAATGAAAAACTGTTTTTT. Full variable domain (outside the CDR3, taken from reference TRBV9 and TRBJ1-4): DSGVTQTPKHLITATGQRVTLRCSPRSGDLSVYWYQQSLDQGLQFLIQYYNGEERAKGNILERFSAQQFPDLHSELNLSSLELGDSALYFCASSDPRATNEKLFFGSGTQLSVL.

This clonotype was seen more than once but under ten times. The rearrangement uses TRBV27 and TRBJ1-2, with TRBD1 identical over 9 bases. The CDR3 consists of 15 residues. The germline V gene encodes CDR1 MNHEY and CDR2 SMNVEV (reference sequence). With 3 bases clipped from V and 4 bases from J, the junction kept 6 bases outside the gene matches. The CDR3 spells CASSFVQGAIYGYTF. CDR3 coding DNA: TGTGCCAGCAGTTTTGTACAGGGGGCGATCTATGGCTACACCTTC.

This chain joins TRBV4-2 and TRBJ2-5; 8 bases match TRBD1. The CDR3 runs to 15 residues. Per the germline V gene, CDR1 is LGHNA and CDR2 is YNFKEQ. J gave up 4 bases and V 4 bases, and 8 bases lay outside the gene matches. The CDR3 region is CASSRDLTGAETQYF. The CDR3, as DNA: TGTGCCAGCAGCCGAGACCTGACAGGGGCAGAGACCCAGTACTTC.

This chain joins TRBV5-1 and TRBJ1-2; D gene ambiguous. The germline CDR1 and CDR2 sequences are SGHRS and YFSETQ. Deletions cut 0 bases from V and 4 bases from J, with 10 bases between. The length of the CDR3 is 14 residues. Here the CDR3 reads CASSLDTSSYGYTF. The CDR3 DNA sequence: TGCGCCAGCAGCTTGGACACTAGTTCCTATGGCTACACCTTC.

This clonotype was counted many times. The J gene is TRBJ1-1, the V gene TRBV25-1; D unclear. The CDR3 is 12 residues long. Germline V CDR1 and CDR2: MGHDK, SYGVNS. Deletions cut 4 bases from V and 0 bases from J, with 3 bases between. The CDR3 reads CASSAVNTEAFF. CDR3 coding DNA: TGTGCCAGCAGTGCCGTGAACACTGAAGCTTTCTTT.

The V call is TRBV5-4, the J call TRBJ2-2, with 12 bases identical to TRBD2. The J segment lost 1 base and the V segment lost 4 bases, leaving 2 bases of the junction unmatched. Germline V gene lookup returns CDR1 SGHNT and CDR2 YYREEE (reference sequence). The CDR3 totals 16 residues. CDR3 coding DNA: TGTGCCAGCAGCCCGACTAGCGGGGGGAACACCGGGGAGCTGTTTTTT. Amino acid sequence: CASSPTSGGNTGELFF. Full variable domain (missing parts from reference TRBV5-4 and TRBJ2-2): ETGVTQSPTHLIKTRGQQVTLRCSSQSGHNTVSWYQQALGQGPQFIFQYYREEENGRGNFPPRFSGLQFPNYSSELNVNALELDDSALYLCASSPTSGGNTGELFFGEGSRLTVL.

The chain has TRBV7-2 and TRBJ1-1; 10 bases match TRBD1. The ends lost 3 bases at V and 7 bases at J; junction bases unmatched: 11. From germline, CDR1 is SGHTA and CDR2 FQGNSA. The CDR3 is 16 amino acids. The CDR3 spells CASSFFKPTGGGEAFF. The CDR3 region has the DNA TGTGCCAGCAGCTTTTTTAAGCCGACAGGGGGCGGTGAAGCTTTCTTT.

As for this clonotype: This could be a read error, since a much larger clone is one nucleotide away. The chain joins TRBV6-2 or TRBV6-3 to TRBJ2-3; 7 bases agree with TRBD1. Germline assignment: CDR1 MNHEY and CDR2 SVGEGT. The CDR3 sequence is 15 residues long. Written as DNA, the CDR3 is TGTGTCAGCAGTTACTCGATGCAGGGGGCAGATACGCAGTATTTT. It codes for CVSSYSMQGADTQYF.

In the case of this clonotype: An end of the junction differs from the germline gene, which may be a read error. The chain joins TRBV12-3 or TRBV12-4 to TRBJ2-7; perhaps D is TRBD1 or TRBD2 (7 bases each). This CDR3 contains 10 residues. The CDR3 DNA reads TGTGCCAGCGGGAGGGGACAGCGTTTCTTC. Amino acid sequence: CASGRGQRFF.

The rearrangement joins TRBV11-2 to TRBJ2-1, with D maybe TRBD2 (5 bases). The length of the CDR3 is 14 residues. V was cut by 5 bases and J by 7 bases, with 15 bases left in between. Germline loops: CDR1 SGHAT, CDR2 FQNNGV. The CDR3 sequence: CASSTPRRRNEQFF. CDR3 coding DNA: TGTGCCAGCAGCACACCCCGGCGGAGGAATGAGCAGTTCTTC.

The chain recombines TRBV9 with TRBJ2-3; D is unclear. The V and J ends lost 0 bases and 3 bases respectively, with 8 bases between them. This CDR3 region has 14 residues. CDR1 SGDLS and CDR2 YYNGEE come from the germline V gene. Here the CDR3 DNA reads TGTGCCAGCAGCGTAGCGGTAGAAACAGATACGCAGTATTTT. The encoded protein is CASSVAVETDTQYF.

This clonotype has just a few counts. V gene TRBV11-2 combines with J gene TRBJ1-1; TRBD1 is a possible D gene (5 bases). The CDR3 loop spans 16 amino acids. The germline CDR1 and CDR2 sequences are SGHAT and FQNNGV. V lost 4 bases and J 0 bases, leaving 15 bases between the germline ends. The CDR3 sequence is CASSSDSVRLNTEAFF. DNA for the CDR3: TGTGCCAGCAGCTCCGACAGCGTACGACTGAACACTGAAGCTTTCTTT. Filled out from reference TRBV11-2 and TRBJ1-1, the complete variable domain reads EAGVAQSPRYKIIEKRQSVAFWCNPISGHATLYWYQQILGQGPKLLIQFQNNGVVDDSQLPKDRFSAERLKGVDSTLKIQPAKLEDSAVYLCASSSDSVRLNTEAFFGQGTRLTVV.

This clonotype has more than one count but fewer than ten. The rearrangement joins TRBV5-4 to TRBJ2-1; 8 bases align to TRBD2. The germline CDR1 and CDR2 sequences are SGHNT and YYREEE (reference sequence). The ends lost 5 bases at V and 5 bases at J; junction bases unmatched: 15. The CDR3 has 17 residues. This chain's CDR3 is CASRPGLTSANNNEQFF. CDR3 DNA: TGTGCCAGCAGACCCGGGTTGACTAGCGCTAATAACAATGAGCAGTTCTTC.

The chain is built from TRBV7-9 and TRBJ1-1; TRBD1 might be the D (5 bases). In germline, CDR1 is SEHNR, CDR2 FQNEAQ (reference sequence). The CDR3 is made up of 15 amino acids. V was cut by 8 bases and J by 0 bases, with 16 bases left in between. The DNA of the CDR3 is TGTGCCAGCGACGAGCGGGGACTCTTGAACACTGAAGCTTTCTTT. Its protein product is CASDERGLLNTEAFF. The whole variable domain, remainder taken from reference TRBV7-9 and TRBJ1-1, is DTGVSQNPRHKITKRGQNVTFRCDPISEHNRLYWYRQTLGQGPEFLTYFQNEAQLEKSRLLSDRFSAERPKGSFSTLEIQRTEQGDSAMYLCASDERGLLNTEAFFGQGTRLTVV.

The J gene is TRBJ2-1, the V gene TRBV20-1, with TRBD2 matching 8 bases. The CDR3 loop spans 16 amino acids. Germline V lookup: CDR1 DFQATT, CDR2 SNEGSKA (reference sequence). The V segment lost 3 bases and the J segment 5 bases; nucleotides outside the gene matches: 12. DNA for the CDR3: TGCAGTGCTAGTAGTGCGCGGGGGGCTGTGAACAATGAGCAGTTCTTC. Protein product: CSASSARGAVNNEQFF.

This clonotype has only a few counts. The chain combines TRBV4-2 with TRBJ1-4; 9 bases map to TRBD1. The CDR3 contains 17 residues. V shed 3 bases, J shed 6 bases, and the junction held 11 bases outside the gene matches. CDR1 is LGHNA, CDR2 YNFKEQ, per germline. The CDR3, as DNA: TGTGCCAGCAGCCAGAGCGTACCGGGACAGGGATATGAAAAACTGTTTTTT. This gives the protein CASSQSVPGQGYEKLFF.

This chain uses TRBV5-4 with TRBJ2-5; 12 bases fit TRBD1. Unmatched junction bases numbered 6, after V lost 4 bases and J lost 5 bases. Germline CDR1 and CDR2: SGHNT and YYREEE (reference sequence). The CDR3 loop spans 15 amino acids. CDR3 sequence reads: CASSKGQGAWETQYF. DNA of the CDR3: TGTGCCAGCAGCAAGGGACAGGGGGCATGGGAGACCCAGTACTTC.

This clonotype was detected many times. The genes are TRBV4-3 and TRBJ1-5, with D hard to call. V lost 0 bases to trimming and J lost 3 bases, with 9 bases between them. The CDR3 extends over 15 amino acids. Germline values: CDR1 LGHNA, CDR2 YSLEER. As DNA, the CDR3 is TGCGCCAGCAGCCAAGATTCCGCTTACAATCAGCCCCAGCATTTT. This encodes CASSQDSAYNQPQHF.

The table lists this clonotype with a few counts. This chain connects TRBV12-3 or TRBV12-4 to TRBJ2-6; perhaps TRBD1 as D (5 bases). CDR3 length equals 17 residues. The V end lost 1 base, the J end lost 0 bases, and 10 bases lay between the germline ends. The CDR3 nucleotides read TGTGCCAGCAGTTTAGTCCAGGGTCACTCTGGGGCCAACGTCCTGACTTTC. Residues: CASSLVQGHSGANVLTF.

This clonotype showed up many times. The chain joins TRBV7-2 to TRBJ2-1; D may be TRBD2 (6 bases). CDR1 and CDR2 from the germline V gene are SGHTA and FQGNSA. The length of the CDR3 is 13 residues. Trimming took off 3 bases at V and 12 bases at J, with 15 bases between the two ends. The CDR3 DNA reads TGTGCCAGCAGCTTGGCTATGGTGGGAGGGCAGTTCTTC. Translating gives CASSLAMVGGQFF.